Reported below is one T cell receptor beta chain. The antigen remains unidentified. The germline V gene has CDR1 SGDLS and CDR2 YYNGEE. The CDR3 sequence is 15 residues long. Trimming took 4 bases from V and 6 from J, leaving 18 bases between them. An immunoSEQ assay, version v3.0, was performed at survey level. The table came from immunoSEQ multiplex PCR; TCRdb's copy has only in-frame clones and leaves some out. This table has over 35,000 clones, 85% to 95% appearing once. The sample originates from a study of long-term antiretroviral therapy in people with HIV. Findings of the study overall: Among HIV repertoires, CDR3 length ranges were narrower than those of controls.

The sequence was collected from a man younger than 45 with HIV. This specimen was unsorted PBMCs, taken about 9 years after starting antiretroviral therapy. This chain joins TRBV9 and TRBJ2-3, with unresolved D. CDR3 nucleotide sequence: TGTGCCAGCAGCCCTCTAGGTGGTGGTTCGGATACGCAGTATTTT. Translated: CASSPLGGGSDTQYF.